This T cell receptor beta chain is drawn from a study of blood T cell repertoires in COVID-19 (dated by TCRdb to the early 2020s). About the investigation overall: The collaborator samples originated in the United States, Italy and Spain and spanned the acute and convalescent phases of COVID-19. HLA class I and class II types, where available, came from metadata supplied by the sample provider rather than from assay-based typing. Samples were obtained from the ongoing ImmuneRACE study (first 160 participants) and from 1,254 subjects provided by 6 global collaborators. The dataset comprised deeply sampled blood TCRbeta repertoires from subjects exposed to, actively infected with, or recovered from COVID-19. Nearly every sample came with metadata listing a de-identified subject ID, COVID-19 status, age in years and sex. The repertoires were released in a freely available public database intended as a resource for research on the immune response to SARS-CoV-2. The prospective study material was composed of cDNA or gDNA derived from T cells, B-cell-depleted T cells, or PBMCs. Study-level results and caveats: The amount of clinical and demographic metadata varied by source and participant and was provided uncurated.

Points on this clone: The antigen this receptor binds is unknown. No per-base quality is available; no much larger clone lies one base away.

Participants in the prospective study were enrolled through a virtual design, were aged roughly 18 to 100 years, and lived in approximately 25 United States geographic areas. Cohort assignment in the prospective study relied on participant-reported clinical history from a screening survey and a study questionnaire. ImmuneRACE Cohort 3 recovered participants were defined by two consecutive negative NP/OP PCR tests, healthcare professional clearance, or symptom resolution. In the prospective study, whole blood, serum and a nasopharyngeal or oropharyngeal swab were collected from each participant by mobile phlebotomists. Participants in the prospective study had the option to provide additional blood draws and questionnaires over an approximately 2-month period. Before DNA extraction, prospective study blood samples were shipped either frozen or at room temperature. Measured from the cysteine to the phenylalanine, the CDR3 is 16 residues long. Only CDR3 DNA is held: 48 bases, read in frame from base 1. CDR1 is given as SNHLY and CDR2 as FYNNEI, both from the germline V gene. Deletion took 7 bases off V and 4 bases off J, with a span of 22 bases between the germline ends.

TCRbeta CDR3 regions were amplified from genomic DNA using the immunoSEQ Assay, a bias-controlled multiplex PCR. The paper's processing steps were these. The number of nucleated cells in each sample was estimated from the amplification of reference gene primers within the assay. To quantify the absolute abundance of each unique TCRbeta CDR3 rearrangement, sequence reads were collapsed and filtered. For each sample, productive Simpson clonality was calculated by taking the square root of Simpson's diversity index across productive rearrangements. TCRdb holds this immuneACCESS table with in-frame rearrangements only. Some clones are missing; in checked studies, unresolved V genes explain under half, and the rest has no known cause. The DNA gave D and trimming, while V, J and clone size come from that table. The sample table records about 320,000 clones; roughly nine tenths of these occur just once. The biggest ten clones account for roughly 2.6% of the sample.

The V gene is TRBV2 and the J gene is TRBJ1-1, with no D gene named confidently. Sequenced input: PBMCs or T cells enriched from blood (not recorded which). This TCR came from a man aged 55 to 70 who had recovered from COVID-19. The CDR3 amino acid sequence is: CASTKWEGRGSTEAFF. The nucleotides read TGTGCCAGCACCAAATGGGAGGGCCGAGGGAGCACTGAAGCTTTCTTT.